The 12 T cell receptor beta chains listed next were all sequenced from one sample in a study of control samples from healthy donors and cancer patients. TCRdb's copy holds only in-frame clones and misses some; the assay was immunoSEQ multiplex PCR. This table has over 150,000 clones, approximately 94% appearing once. Sequencing used blood. The origin of the receptors is a man aged 40-55 years in good health.

The V call is TRBV29-1, the J call TRBJ2-7; TRBD1 matches at 7 bases. Germline lookup yields CDR1 SQVTM and CDR2 ANQGSEA. The CDR3 totals 16 residues. V lost 1 base to trimming and J lost 6 bases; unmatched junction nucleotides: 15. The CDR3 DNA is TGCAGCGTTGAAGGTGAAGGGGGCGTTTCCCAAATCGAGCAGTACTTC. This gives the protein CSVEGEGGVSQIEQYF.

This sequence joins TRBV6-5 and TRBJ1-6; the D is unclear. Germline loops: CDR1 MNHEY, CDR2 SVGAGI. Trimming pared 0 bases from V and 10 bases from J, leaving 13 bases between. CDR3 size: 15 residues. CDR3 loop: CASSYSREERSPLHF. In DNA form, the CDR3 reads TGTGCCAGCAGTTACTCAAGAGAGGAGAGGTCACCCCTCCACTTT.

J is TRBJ2-7 and V is TRBV4-1; D uncertain. V lost 3 bases to trimming and J lost 5 bases, with 5 bases between them. Germline V gene lookup returns CDR1 MGHRA and CDR2 YSYEKL. CDR3 length: 11 amino acids. The DNA for the CDR3 is TGCGCCAGCAGCCATCAAGACGAGCAGTACTTC. Translated, it gives CASSHQDEQYF.

J is TRBJ1-1 and V is TRBV11-2; D is ambiguous. Germline CDR1 and CDR2: SGHAT and FQNNGV. This CDR3 has 13 residues. Trimming took off 0 bases at V and 7 bases at J, with 9 bases between the two ends. CDR3 amino acids: CASSLDRYGEAFF. DNA for the CDR3: TGTGCCAGCAGCTTAGACAGGTACGGTGAAGCTTTCTTT.

The rearrangement links TRBV7-8 to TRBJ1-3; D is possibly TRBD1 (6 bases). Trimming cost V 3 bases and J 1 base, with 13 bases left between them. Germline CDR1 is SGHVS and CDR2 is FQNEAQ. The CDR3 consists of 16 residues. The CDR3 nucleotides are TGTGCCAGCAGCTTCACAGGGTCTGGGTCTGGAAACACCATATATTTT. It is translated as CASSFTGSGSGNTIYF.

This clone appeared a single time. The rearrangement joins TRBV19 to TRBJ1-5; maybe TRBD1 (6 bases). Germline V gives CDR1 LNHDA, CDR2 SQIVND (reference sequence). V was clipped by 10 bases and J by 6 bases, with 19 bases between them. The CDR3 covers 14 residues. CDR3 in DNA: TGTGCCACGGACATTGGGGGGGGCGTTCAGCCCCAGCATTTT. This sequence encodes CATDIGGGVQPQHF.

The chain is built from TRBV7-9 and TRBJ1-6; D perhaps matches TRBD1 (6 bases). Trimming removed 5 bases at V and 0 bases at J, with 20 bases between. The CDR3 sequence is 19 residues long. Germline values: CDR1 SEHNR, CDR2 FQNEAQ (reference sequence). In DNA form, the CDR3 reads TGTGCCAGCAGCCGAGTAGGCCCCCAGGACAGCTCCTATAATTCACCCCTCCACTTT. It codes for CASSRVGPQDSSYNSPLHF.

This chain uses TRBV6-5 with TRBJ1-1; 7 bases match TRBD1. The CDR3 spans 13 residues. V lost 6 bases, J lost 4 bases, and 5 bases stayed unmatched. Germline V CDR1 and CDR2: MNHEY, SVGAGI. CDR3 loop: CASSRRGGTEAFF. The CDR3 bases are TGTGCCAGCAGCCGCAGGGGGGGCACTGAAGCTTTCTTT.

The CDR3 region has the DNA TGTGCCAGCAGTGAATTAGGGAGCAATCAGCCCCAGCATTTT. Encoded protein: CASSELGSNQPQHF. The rearrangement uses TRBV25-1 and TRBJ1-5, with D unresolved. V was pared by 1 base and J by 1 base, with 5 bases between. Germline V CDR1 and CDR2: MGHDK, SYGVNS. This CDR3 comprises 14 residues.

The chain carries TRBV3-1 (or the pseudogene TRBV3-2) and TRBJ1-2; TRBD1 is a possible D gene (5 bases). This CDR3 region has 14 residues. Looked up from germline, CDR1 is LGHDT and CDR2 is YNNKEL (reference sequence). V gave up 6 bases and J gave up 4 bases, with 15 bases separating them. In DNA form, the CDR3 reads TGTGCCAGCAGGCCCCGGGGGGGAGGCTATGGCTACACCTTC. The encoded protein is CASRPRGGGYGYTF.

V gene TRBV6-4 combines with J gene TRBJ1-1; D call uncertain. CDR1 and CDR2 from the germline V gene are MRHNA and SNTAGT. This CDR3 has 13 amino acids. V was pared by 8 bases and J by 1 base, with 11 bases between. CDR3 sequence reads: CASLNRGNTEAFF. For the CDR3, the DNA is TGTGCCAGCCTGAACCGGGGGAACACTGAAGCTTTCTTT.

This chain connects TRBV5-5 to TRBJ2-1, with a weak D call TRBD2 (7 bases). The CDR3 extends over 16 amino acids. Trimming stripped 0 bases from V and 2 bases from J, with 12 bases between. In germline, CDR1 is SGHKS, CDR2 YYEKEE (reference sequence). CDR3 region: CASSLGRGPAYNEQFF. The CDR3 DNA is TGTGCCAGCAGCTTGGGGCGGGGGCCTGCCTACAATGAGCAGTTCTTC.